Sequencing of this T cell receptor beta chain was carried out in a study of T cells after yellow fever vaccination (dated by TCRdb to about 2019). Context from the whole study: Libraries from fractions with low cell numbers were prepared with the SMART-Seq v4 Ultra Low Input RNA kit. To follow T-cell clones before and after primary and booster YFV17D yellow fever vaccination, bulk TCR alpha and beta repertoires were sequenced over time. The cohort comprised two healthy male donors, one aged 18 to 29 and one aged 30 to 40 years. Blood was collected at multiple timepoints before and after primary and secondary immunization, and bulk PBMC replicates and cell subsets were isolated.

TCR cDNA was synthesized by 5'RACE template switching, which introduced a universal primer site and unique molecular identifiers. cDNA synthesis was primed from both the TCR alpha and TCR beta constant segments. Library amplification involved two PCR steps, and the second step added sample barcodes and sequencing adapters. Sequencing of libraries was performed on Illumina HiSeq 2500 (2x100 bp) or NovaSeq (2x150 bp). The original pipeline was this. Reads were demultiplexed and collapsed into UMI consensus sequences with MIGEC, and V(D)J alignment was performed with MiXCR. Using edgeR on replicate PBMC samples, clonotypes were called vaccine-responding if FDR was below 0.01 and the log2 fold change was above 5 up to day 15. Each bulk clonotype received a CD4 or CD8 identity based on whether the sequenced CD4 or CD8 repertoire contained that clonotype at higher abundance. The public reads were reanalyzed by TCRdb: fastp trimming at Q25, MiXCR alignment, in-frame beta chains only. Each CDR3 protein appears once, grouped with its most common genes and DNA. The V and J calls, along with clone size, are taken from TCRdb and not from the paper's own processing. Present in this sample are roughly 300,000 distinct CDR3 sequences, around 6.8% of which were seen just once. Clones ranked in the top ten supply 15% to 20% of the sample.

Taken from cysteine to valine, the CDR3 has 11 residues. Of all the DNA, just the CDR3 is kept, 33 bases in frame from base 1. Based on the germline V gene, the CDR1 and CDR2 sequences are MGHDK and SYGVNS. V sheds 5 bases and J sheds 9 bases, leaving 11 bases between their ends. The treatment or condition label of this sample denotes: live attenuated yellow fever vaccine strain. At every blood-draw timepoint, two biological replicates of bulk PBMCs were collected. A standard Ficoll-Paque protocol was used to isolate PBMCs from peripheral blood. RNA was extracted with TriZol from bulk PBMCs, CD4 and CD8 fractions, and dextramer-positive and dextramer-negative fractions. Points on this clonotype: What this receptor recognizes is not known. No much larger clonotype is one base removed from it; base qualities were not supplied.

Study-wide findings and limitations: Compared with the primary T-cell response, the secondary T-cell response was faster but weaker, reaching its peak on day 5 rather than on day 15. Computational filtering was needed because FACS-sorted repertoires could contain abundant contaminating clonotypes from the bulk population. Most clones expanded after primary vaccination (almost 97% of CD4 and around 88% of CD8) were re-detected after the booster, suggesting that broad memory maintenance occurred. A small fraction of clonotypes appeared in both the CD4 and CD8 compartments, likely as a result of convergent recombination. Because the study included only a couple of donors, the extent to which the findings can be generalized is limited.

The V and J genes are TRBV25-1 and TRBJ2-7; the D gene could be TRBD1 or TRBD2, each one agreeing over 5 bases. This TCR was sampled from a man aged 18 to 30 who received the YFV17D yellow fever vaccine. The specimen was PBMCs, collected approximately 40 days after the first yellow fever vaccination. The DNA sequence reads TGTGCCAGCAGTATGGGGGTATTGCAGTACGTC. Translated, this gives CASSMGVLQYV.